These T cell receptor beta chains were read from a single sample in a study of shared clonotypes between healthy human individuals. The protocol was immunoSEQ multiplex PCR, while the TCRdb copy is restricted to in-frame clones and leaves out a portion. The table includes 2 million to 2.5 million clones, just over 90% detected once. Material: naive CD8+ T cells from PBMCs. The receptors stem from a man aged 18 to 29 in good health. Some clones in this sample may be carry-over from other donors' samples. Each CDR3 is given with its conserved first and last residue. Fields, in order: D gene, J gene, clone size, V gene, CDR3 DNA, CDR3 protein. D genes are given only for firm matches. A row's size may be missing; if present it is once, few, many or a size class.

>.|TRBJ2-2|.|TRBV10-3
TGTGCCATCAGCCGGGAGAACACCGGGGAGCTGTTTTTT
CAISRENTGELFF
>TRBD2|TRBJ2-7|.|TRBV6-1
TGTGCCAGCAGTGAAGGACTAGCGGGAGGAGGTACTAGGTACGAGCAGTACTTC
CASSEGLAGGGTRYEQYF
>.|TRBJ2-3|.|TRBV9
TGTGCCAGCAGGGAAGGAAGCACAGATACGCAGTATTTT
CASREGSTDTQYF
>.|TRBJ1-2|.|TRBV9
TGTGCCAGCAGCGACCACCTCGGGACTCGGGGGCCTAACTATGGCTACACCTTC
CASSDHLGTRGPNYGYTF
>TRBD1|TRBJ2-7|.|TRBV9
TGTGCCAGCAGCGTAGAAGGGACAGGGATGACCTACGAGCAGTACTTC
CASSVEGTGMTYEQYF
>TRBD1|TRBJ2-1|.|TRBV7-8
TGTGCCAGCAGCTTAGTCAAGGGGGCGATTTACAATGAGCAGTTCTTC
CASSLVKGAIYNEQFF
>.|TRBJ2-1|.|TRBV13
TGTGCCAGCAGTGGGGATAGTGAGTACAATGAGCAGTTCTTC
CASSGDSEYNEQFF
>TRBD1|TRBJ2-7|.|TRBV5-1
TGCGCCAGCAGCTTAACCGAAATAGGACAGGGAATAGGGTACGAGCAGTACTTC
CASSLTEIGQGIGYEQYF
>TRBD2|TRBJ2-7|.|TRBV6-6
TGTGCCAGCAGTTACGGCCGGGGGGTCAACTACGAGCAGTACTTC
CASSYGRGVNYEQYF
>.|TRBJ1-1|.|TRBV14
TGTGCCAGCAGTCTTACCATGAACACTGAAGCTTTCTTT
CASSLTMNTEAFF
>.|TRBJ2-5|.|TRBV28
TGTGCCAGCAGTCCCGCGGAGGGATATGGCCAAGAGACCCAGTACTTC
CASSPAEGYGQETQYF
>.|TRBJ2-1|once|TRBV11-2
TGTGCCAGCAGCTTAAGAGTCGGCCAGGTATACAATGAGCAGTTCTTC
CASSLRVGQVYNEQFF
>.|TRBJ1-4|.|TRBV4-3
TGCGCCAGCAGCCAATCCCGGAAGGGGGAAAAACTGTTTTTT
CASSQSRKGEKLFF
>.|TRBJ1-4|.|TRBV7-9
TGTGCCAGCAGCTCCCCCTGGACAGTTAATGAAAAACTGTTTTTT
CASSSPWTVNEKLFF
>TRBD1|TRBJ2-7|.|TRBV28
TGTGCCAGCAGTCCAGACCGGGACAGGGGGCAGGGTAGTTTCGAGCAGTACTTC
CASSPDRDRGQGSFEQYF
>TRBD1|TRBJ2-3|.|TRBV5-1
TGCGCCAGCAGCTGGACAGGGGGGACAGATACGCAGTATTTT
CASSWTGGTDTQYF
>.|TRBJ2-5|.|TRBV4-2
TGTGCCAGCAGCCAACGCGATGAAACGGGAGAGGAGGAGACCCAGTACTTC
CASSQRDETGEEETQYF
>.|TRBJ1-5|.|TRBV27
TGTGCCAGCGGCACTCGACAGGAGAGCAATCAGCCCCAGCATTTT
CASGTRQESNQPQHF
>.|TRBJ1-4|.|TRBV27
TGTGCCAGCAGTCCCCGCCCGCGGGAGGGTGAAAAACTGTTTTTT
CASSPRPREGEKLFF
>TRBD2|TRBJ2-3|.|TRBV7-3
TGTGCCAGCACCTTTCGGACTAGGGATACGCAGTATTTT
CASTFRTRDTQYF
>.|TRBJ2-1|.|TRBV18
TGTGCCAGCTCACCAGGCAACACCAATGAGCAGTTCTTC
CASSPGNTNEQFF
>.|TRBJ2-1|.|TRBV27
TGTGCCAGCAGTCACTTGTACACCAATGAGCAGTTCTTC
CASSHLYTNEQFF
>.|TRBJ1-4|.|TRBV11-3
TGTGCCAGCAGCTTAGTGTTGTCCCGGTTTGAAAAACTGTTTTTT
CASSLVLSRFEKLFF
>.|TRBJ2-1|.|TRBV9
TGTGCCAGCAGCGTAAATCCCTCCGCCGGAGATGAGCAGTTCTTC
CASSVNPSAGDEQFF
>.|TRBJ2-6|.|TRBV27
TGTGCCAGCAGTTCCCCGACAGCCCTAGAGCCATATGGGGCCAACGTCCTGACTTTC
CASSSPTALEPYGANVLTF
>.|TRBJ2-1|.|TRBV2
TGTGCCAACAAGCCGAGCTCCTACAATGAGCAGTTCTTC
CANKPSSYNEQFF
>.|TRBJ1-2|.|TRBV16
TGTGCCAGCAGCCAATCTACGGGGGACGATGGCTACACCTTC
CASSQSTGDDGYTF
>.|TRBJ2-1|.|TRBV28
TGTGCCAGCAGTCACCCCCCACAGGGTCCCTCTTACAATGAGCAGTTCTTC
CASSHPPQGPSYNEQFF
>.|TRBJ1-4|.|TRBV28
TGTGCCAGCAGTCTGGCTCTTGGGGAAAAACTGTTTTTT
CASSLALGEKLFF
>TRBD2|TRBJ2-3|.|TRBV15
TGTGCCACTCTAGCGGGGAAATCCAACACAGATACGCAGTATTTT
CATLAGKSNTDTQYF
>.|TRBJ2-7|.|TRBV5-6
TGTGCCAGCAGCGCGATAGCTCCGGGACTCTTTCACTACGAGCAGTACTTC
CASSAIAPGLFHYEQYF
>.|TRBJ1-2|.|TRBV27
TGTGCCAGCAGTCCAAGGGCAGGAGGGTATGGCTACACCTTC
CASSPRAGGYGYTF
>TRBD2|TRBJ2-1|.|TRBV5-1
TGCGCCAGCAGCCATGGACTAGCGGGAGAATTCAACAATGAGCAGTTCTTC
CASSHGLAGEFNNEQFF
>.|TRBJ2-2|.|TRBV5-4
TGTGCCAGCAGCTTGGGGGTTCCGAACACCGGGGAGCTGTTTTTT
CASSLGVPNTGELFF
>.|TRBJ2-7|.|TRBV28
TGTGCCAGCAGCCATTCGGGGGACTACGAGCAGTACTTC
CASSHSGDYEQYF
>TRBD2|TRBJ2-7|.|TRBV27
TGTGCCAGCAGTAAGCTAGCGGAAGCCTACGAGCAGTACTTC
CASSKLAEAYEQYF
>TRBD2|TRBJ2-1|.|TRBV15
TGTGCCACCAGCAGCTCCAGGGGAGCGGGGGCCAATGAGCAGTTCTTC
CATSSSRGAGANEQFF
>.|TRBJ2-1|.|TRBV15
TGTGCCACCAGCTTCAGGACTGGGAACAATGAGCAGTTCTTC
CATSFRTGNNEQFF
>.|TRBJ2-3|.|TRBV27
TGTGCCAGCAGTTCTCCGCAGCGGACCTTTGGAGATACGCAGTATTTT
CASSSPQRTFGDTQYF
>.|TRBJ2-2|.|TRBV27
TGTGCCAGCACGGCGACAGGGAACACCGGGGAGCTGTTTTTT
CASTATGNTGELFF
>.|TRBJ2-2|.|TRBV13
TGTGCCAGCAGCTTAGGGGGTAACACCGGGGAGCTGTTTTTT
CASSLGGNTGELFF
>TRBD1|TRBJ2-3|.|TRBV6-6
TGTGCCAGCACATTGGACAGGGGGTCGGATACGCAGTATTTT
CASTLDRGSDTQYF
>.|TRBJ2-1|.|TRBV27
TGTGCCAGTACGGACAGCAGTTTCAATGAGCAGTTCTTC
CASTDSSFNEQFF
>TRBD1|TRBJ2-7|.|TRBV28
TGTGCCAGCAGTTTAGGTATGGGACAGATCTACGAGCAGTACTTC
CASSLGMGQIYEQYF
>.|TRBJ1-1|.|TRBV4-2
TGTGCCAGCAGCCCCCCTGCTACGGAGCCGGCTGAAGCTTTCTTT
CASSPPATEPAEAFF
>.|TRBJ1-5|.|TRBV7-2
TGTGCCAGCAGCTTGGGACATGGCAATCAGCCCCAGCATTTT
CASSLGHGNQPQHF
>.|TRBJ2-7|.|TRBV19
TGTGCCAGTAGTCCGGGATCCTACGAGCAGTACTTC
CASSPGSYEQYF
>.|TRBJ2-1|.|TRBV18
TGTGCCAGCTCACCAACCACGGACCCGCGGGGGCAGTTCTTC
CASSPTTDPRGQFF